The T cell receptor beta chain described here comes from a study of OX40 agonist ivuxolimab in advanced cancers. Generated by immunoSEQ multiplex PCR, the TCRdb table keeps only in-frame clones and is missing some. Seen here are some 71,000 clones, roughly 85% observed once, and the top ten hold 2.8%. Trimming at V came to 5 bases and at J to 5 bases, leaving 6 bases not matched to a gene. CDR3 length: 15 residues. Germline loops: CDR1 SGHTA, CDR2 FQGNSA. The chain joins TRBV7-2 to TRBJ2-1, with TRBD1 matching over 10 bases. The sequence derives from an adult with an advanced solid tumor such as melanoma, head and neck, liver or kidney cancer. Material: CD4+ or CD8+ T cells sorted from blood, obtained in a trial of the OX40 agonist ivuxolimab. The chain's CDR3 is CASSPSTGGNNEQFF. CDR3 coding DNA: TGTGCCAGCAGCCCGTCGACAGGGGGCAACAATGAGCAGTTCTTC.